This T cell receptor (beta chain) was recorded in a study of T cells in localized non-small cell lung cancer. The CDR3 loop spans 16 amino acids. CDR1 and CDR2 (germline): MGHDK, SYGVNS. V was trimmed by 4 bases and J by 0 bases, leaving 13 bases between them. As for this clone: Its antigen is undetermined.

This table comes from immunoSEQ multiplex PCR, and its TCRdb copy is limited to in-frame clones, with some not included. The table shows around 41,000 clones, with 75% to 85% occurring only once. General observations from the study: Uninvolved neighboring lung showed the greatest T cell clonality, exceeding tumor. Appearing in adjacent lung were a median roughly 60 of the top 100 tumor clones.

This chain joins TRBV25-1 and TRBJ2-1, with D possibly being TRBD1 (6 bases). The receptor comes from a man aged 40 to 70 with stage II lung adenocarcinoma. Sequencing was performed on PBMCs, taken before any cancer treatment. The DNA of the CDR3 is TGTGCCAGCAGTGGTACTACAGGGAGCTCCTACAATGAGCAGTTCTTC. This encodes CASSGTTGSSYNEQFF.